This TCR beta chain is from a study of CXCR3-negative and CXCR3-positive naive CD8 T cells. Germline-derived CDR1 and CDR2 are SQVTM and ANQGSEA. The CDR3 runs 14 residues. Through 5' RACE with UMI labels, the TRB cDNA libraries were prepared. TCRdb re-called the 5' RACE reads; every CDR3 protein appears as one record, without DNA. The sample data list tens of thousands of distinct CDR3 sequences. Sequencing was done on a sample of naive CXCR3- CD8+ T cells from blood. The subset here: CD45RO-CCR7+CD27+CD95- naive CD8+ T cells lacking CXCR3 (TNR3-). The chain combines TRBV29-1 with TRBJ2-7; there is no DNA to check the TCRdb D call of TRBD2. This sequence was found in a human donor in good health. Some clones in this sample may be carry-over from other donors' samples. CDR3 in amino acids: CSVGEGPGGYEQYF.